Below, 13 T cell receptor beta chains from the same sample are listed, as sequenced in a study of shared clonotypes between healthy human individuals. Sequencing was performed with immunoSEQ multiplex PCR; in TCRdb, only in-frame clones are kept and a portion is missing. The sample holds roughly 2.2 million clones, just over 90% seen once. Sequencing input: naive CD4+ T cells from PBMCs. Subset denoted: CD45RA+ positively selected. The receptors were sampled from a man between 18 and 29 years old in good health. Some clones in this sample may be carry-over from other donors' samples.

This clone was found once. The CDR3 nucleotides are TGTGCCAGCAGTTTGGGGGTGAAACAGGGGCGAAATGAAAAACTGTTTTTT. Its translation is CASSLGVKQGRNEKLFF. V gene TRBV27 combines with J gene TRBJ1-4; 7 bases align to TRBD1. Trimming cost V 3 bases and J 5 bases; bases outside gene matches: 12. The CDR3 spans 17 residues. Germline V gives CDR1 MNHEY, CDR2 SMNVEV (reference sequence).

The CDR3 loop is CASSLTSGTSSTDTQYF. CDR3 DNA sequence: TGTGCCAGCAGCTTAACTAGCGGGACCTCTAGCACAGATACGCAGTATTTT. The chain carries TRBV11-2 and TRBJ2-3; 10 positions match TRBD2. Germline lookup yields CDR1 SGHAT and CDR2 FQNNGV. V shed 2 bases and J 0 bases; nucleotides not matched to a gene: 5. CDR3 length equals 17 residues. The full variable domain, completed using reference TRBV11-2 and TRBJ2-3, is EAGVAQSPRYKIIEKRQSVAFWCNPISGHATLYWYQQILGQGPKLLIQFQNNGVVDDSQLPKDRFSAERLKGVDSTLKIQPAKLEDSAVYLCASSLTSGTSSTDTQYFGPGTRLTVL.

The chain recombines TRBV4-1 with TRBJ2-1; possible D gene TRBD2, 6 bases. CDR1 and CDR2 from the germline V gene are MGHRA and YSYEKL. The CDR3 covers 19 residues. V lost 1 base and J 2 bases, leaving 21 bases between the germline ends. CDR3 loop: CASSQVWSQPRTTYNEQFF. The CDR3 DNA is TGCGCCAGCAGCCAAGTCTGGAGCCAACCAAGGACTACCTACAATGAGCAGTTCTTC.

The rearrangement uses TRBV6-5 and TRBJ1-2; D is possibly TRBD1 (5 bases). Trimming shortened V by 5 bases and J by 4 bases, and 5 bases separated the two germline ends. The CDR3 has 11 amino acids. Per germline, CDR1 MNHEY and CDR2 SVGAGI. CDR3 in amino acids: CASSQGYGYTF. In DNA form, the CDR3 reads TGTGCCAGCAGTCAGGGCTATGGCTACACCTTC.

The chain carries TRBV5-4 and TRBJ2-3, with D possibly matching TRBD2 (5 bases). The CDR3 extends over 12 amino acids. Germline CDR1 and CDR2: SGHNT and YYREEE (reference sequence). The V gene lost 4 bases and the J gene lost 10 bases, with 13 bases spanning the gap. The DNA of the CDR3 is TGTGCCAGCAGCATACCGGGATTTTCGCAGTATTTT. Its translation is CASSIPGFSQYF.

This clone was seen more than once but under ten times. The rearrangement links TRBV28 to TRBJ1-5, with TRBD1 matching over 9 bases. Germline V gene data show CDR1 as MDHEN and CDR2 as SYDVKM. The CDR3 sequence is 13 residues long. V gave up 7 bases and J gave up 5 bases; unmatched junction bases: 3. In nucleotides, the CDR3 is TGTGCCAGCACTGGGACAGGGCATCAGCCCCAGCATTTT. It is translated as CASTGTGHQPQHF.

The chain employs TRBV10-3 and TRBJ1-1, with 9 positions matching TRBD1. The CDR3 is 16 amino acids. Germline values: CDR1 ENHRY, CDR2 SYGVKD. J lost 0 bases, V lost 7 bases, and 9 bases had no gene match. CDR3 loop: CAINPGQGYMNTEAFF. CDR3 in DNA: TGTGCCATCAACCCGGGACAGGGTTACATGAACACTGAAGCTTTCTTT.

The chain employs TRBV25-1 and TRBJ2-1, with D uncertain. V shed 4 bases and J shed 0 bases, with 7 bases lying between them. Germline CDR1 is MGHDK and CDR2 is SYGVNS. The CDR3 extends over 14 amino acids. The CDR3 DNA sequence: TGTGCCAGCAGTGTGCAAAGCTCCTACAATGAGCAGTTCTTC. Its protein is CASSVQSSYNEQFF.

The chain links TRBV25-1 to TRBJ1-2; a weak D match, TRBD1 (6 bases). There are 14 residues in the CDR3. Germline V gene sequence: CDR1 MGHDK, CDR2 SYGVNS. Between the trimmed V and J ends, which lost 1 base and 4 bases, there was a span of 10 bases. DNA of the CDR3: TGTGCCAGCAGTGAATCGTCAGGGGTCTATGGCTACACCTTC. It is translated as CASSESSGVYGYTF.

V and J are TRBV15 and TRBJ2-2; D could derive from TRBD1 or TRBD2 (5 bases each). Germline values: CDR1 LNHNV, CDR2 YYDKDF (reference sequence). Trimming stripped 0 bases from V and 3 bases from J, with 20 bases between. This CDR3 comprises 19 residues. The CDR3 loop is CATSRDRGLRTGDTGELFF. The CDR3 bases are TGTGCCACCAGCAGAGATCGGGGCTTGAGGACCGGTGACACCGGGGAGCTGTTTTTT.

This rearrangement joins TRBV5-1 to TRBJ2-1; 8 nucleotides align to TRBD2. Per germline, CDR1 SGHRS and CDR2 YFSETQ. This CDR3 is built from 15 residues. V shed 4 bases and J 8 bases; nucleotides not matched to a gene: 11. Here the CDR3 reads CASSPGAGAIDEQFF. The CDR3 nucleotides read TGCGCCAGCAGCCCAGGAGCGGGGGCCATTGATGAGCAGTTCTTC.

The V call is TRBV11-3, the J call TRBJ2-7; 7 positions agree with TRBD2. V gave up 5 bases and J gave up 8 bases; unmatched junction bases: 12. CDR3 length: 14 residues. Germline V gene sequence: CDR1 SGHNT, CDR2 YENEEA. CDR3 amino acids: CASSGEGRIGKQYF. DNA of the CDR3: TGTGCCAGCAGCGGGGAGGGACGAATTGGAAAGCAGTACTTC.

The rearrangement links TRBV27 to TRBJ1-2, with D uncertain. The CDR3 has 15 residues. Trimming took 5 bases from V and 0 from J, leaving 13 bases between them. In germline, CDR1 is MNHEY, CDR2 SMNVEV (reference sequence). CDR3 DNA sequence: TGTGCCAGCAGTCCGACCTCGCCCCCTAACTATGGCTACACCTTC. Translating gives CASSPTSPPNYGYTF.